This T cell receptor beta chain was sequenced in a study of T cells expressing NK-cell markers. Study overall: Sequencing of TCR beta repertoires drew on sorted CD3+CD56+NKG2C+, CD3+CD56+NKG2C- and CD3+CD56-NKG2C+ T cells. Broader study findings: Unclear, still, was the HCMV specificity of the expanded NKG2C+ T cell clones. Several donors likewise had their CD3+CD56-NKG2C+ fraction led by these clonotypes.

This CDR3 region has 16 residues. Germline V gene data show CDR1 as MNHEY and CDR2 as SMNVEV (reference sequence). For this clonotype: What it binds is not known.

UMIs accompanied the 5'RACE template switching by which TCR beta cDNA was made. From its re-call of the 5' RACE reads, TCRdb lists each CDR3 protein once, without DNA. The sample totals 350,000 to 500,000 distinct CDR3 sequences. The TCR sequence derives from a woman between 18 and 70 years old in good health. Sequencing was done on a sample of blood T cells: a sorted CD56 or NKG2C T cell subset, CD4+ or CD8+ T cells, or bulk PBMC T cells (not recorded which). The V call is TRBV27, the J call TRBJ1-1. Here the CDR3 reads CASSLRVGRMNTEAFF.